This T cell receptor beta chain was observed in a study of control samples from healthy donors and cancer patients. The CDR3 consists of 17 residues. V lost 5 bases, J lost 5 bases, and 24 bases lay in between. The germline V gene encodes CDR1 SEHNR and CDR2 FQNEAQ (reference sequence). The table came from immunoSEQ multiplex PCR; TCRdb's copy has only in-frame clones and leaves some out. The top ten clones hold 6.5% of a sample with approximately 99,000 clones, approximately 80% of them seen once. The rearrangement joins TRBV7-9 to TRBJ2-5; no definite D call. Sequencing input: blood. This TCR was recovered from a man aged 18 to 30 in good health. CDR3 region: CASSHGWETVLQETQYF. The CDR3 region has the DNA TGTGCCAGCAGCCACGGCTGGGAAACGGTCCTCCAGGAGACCCAGTACTTC.